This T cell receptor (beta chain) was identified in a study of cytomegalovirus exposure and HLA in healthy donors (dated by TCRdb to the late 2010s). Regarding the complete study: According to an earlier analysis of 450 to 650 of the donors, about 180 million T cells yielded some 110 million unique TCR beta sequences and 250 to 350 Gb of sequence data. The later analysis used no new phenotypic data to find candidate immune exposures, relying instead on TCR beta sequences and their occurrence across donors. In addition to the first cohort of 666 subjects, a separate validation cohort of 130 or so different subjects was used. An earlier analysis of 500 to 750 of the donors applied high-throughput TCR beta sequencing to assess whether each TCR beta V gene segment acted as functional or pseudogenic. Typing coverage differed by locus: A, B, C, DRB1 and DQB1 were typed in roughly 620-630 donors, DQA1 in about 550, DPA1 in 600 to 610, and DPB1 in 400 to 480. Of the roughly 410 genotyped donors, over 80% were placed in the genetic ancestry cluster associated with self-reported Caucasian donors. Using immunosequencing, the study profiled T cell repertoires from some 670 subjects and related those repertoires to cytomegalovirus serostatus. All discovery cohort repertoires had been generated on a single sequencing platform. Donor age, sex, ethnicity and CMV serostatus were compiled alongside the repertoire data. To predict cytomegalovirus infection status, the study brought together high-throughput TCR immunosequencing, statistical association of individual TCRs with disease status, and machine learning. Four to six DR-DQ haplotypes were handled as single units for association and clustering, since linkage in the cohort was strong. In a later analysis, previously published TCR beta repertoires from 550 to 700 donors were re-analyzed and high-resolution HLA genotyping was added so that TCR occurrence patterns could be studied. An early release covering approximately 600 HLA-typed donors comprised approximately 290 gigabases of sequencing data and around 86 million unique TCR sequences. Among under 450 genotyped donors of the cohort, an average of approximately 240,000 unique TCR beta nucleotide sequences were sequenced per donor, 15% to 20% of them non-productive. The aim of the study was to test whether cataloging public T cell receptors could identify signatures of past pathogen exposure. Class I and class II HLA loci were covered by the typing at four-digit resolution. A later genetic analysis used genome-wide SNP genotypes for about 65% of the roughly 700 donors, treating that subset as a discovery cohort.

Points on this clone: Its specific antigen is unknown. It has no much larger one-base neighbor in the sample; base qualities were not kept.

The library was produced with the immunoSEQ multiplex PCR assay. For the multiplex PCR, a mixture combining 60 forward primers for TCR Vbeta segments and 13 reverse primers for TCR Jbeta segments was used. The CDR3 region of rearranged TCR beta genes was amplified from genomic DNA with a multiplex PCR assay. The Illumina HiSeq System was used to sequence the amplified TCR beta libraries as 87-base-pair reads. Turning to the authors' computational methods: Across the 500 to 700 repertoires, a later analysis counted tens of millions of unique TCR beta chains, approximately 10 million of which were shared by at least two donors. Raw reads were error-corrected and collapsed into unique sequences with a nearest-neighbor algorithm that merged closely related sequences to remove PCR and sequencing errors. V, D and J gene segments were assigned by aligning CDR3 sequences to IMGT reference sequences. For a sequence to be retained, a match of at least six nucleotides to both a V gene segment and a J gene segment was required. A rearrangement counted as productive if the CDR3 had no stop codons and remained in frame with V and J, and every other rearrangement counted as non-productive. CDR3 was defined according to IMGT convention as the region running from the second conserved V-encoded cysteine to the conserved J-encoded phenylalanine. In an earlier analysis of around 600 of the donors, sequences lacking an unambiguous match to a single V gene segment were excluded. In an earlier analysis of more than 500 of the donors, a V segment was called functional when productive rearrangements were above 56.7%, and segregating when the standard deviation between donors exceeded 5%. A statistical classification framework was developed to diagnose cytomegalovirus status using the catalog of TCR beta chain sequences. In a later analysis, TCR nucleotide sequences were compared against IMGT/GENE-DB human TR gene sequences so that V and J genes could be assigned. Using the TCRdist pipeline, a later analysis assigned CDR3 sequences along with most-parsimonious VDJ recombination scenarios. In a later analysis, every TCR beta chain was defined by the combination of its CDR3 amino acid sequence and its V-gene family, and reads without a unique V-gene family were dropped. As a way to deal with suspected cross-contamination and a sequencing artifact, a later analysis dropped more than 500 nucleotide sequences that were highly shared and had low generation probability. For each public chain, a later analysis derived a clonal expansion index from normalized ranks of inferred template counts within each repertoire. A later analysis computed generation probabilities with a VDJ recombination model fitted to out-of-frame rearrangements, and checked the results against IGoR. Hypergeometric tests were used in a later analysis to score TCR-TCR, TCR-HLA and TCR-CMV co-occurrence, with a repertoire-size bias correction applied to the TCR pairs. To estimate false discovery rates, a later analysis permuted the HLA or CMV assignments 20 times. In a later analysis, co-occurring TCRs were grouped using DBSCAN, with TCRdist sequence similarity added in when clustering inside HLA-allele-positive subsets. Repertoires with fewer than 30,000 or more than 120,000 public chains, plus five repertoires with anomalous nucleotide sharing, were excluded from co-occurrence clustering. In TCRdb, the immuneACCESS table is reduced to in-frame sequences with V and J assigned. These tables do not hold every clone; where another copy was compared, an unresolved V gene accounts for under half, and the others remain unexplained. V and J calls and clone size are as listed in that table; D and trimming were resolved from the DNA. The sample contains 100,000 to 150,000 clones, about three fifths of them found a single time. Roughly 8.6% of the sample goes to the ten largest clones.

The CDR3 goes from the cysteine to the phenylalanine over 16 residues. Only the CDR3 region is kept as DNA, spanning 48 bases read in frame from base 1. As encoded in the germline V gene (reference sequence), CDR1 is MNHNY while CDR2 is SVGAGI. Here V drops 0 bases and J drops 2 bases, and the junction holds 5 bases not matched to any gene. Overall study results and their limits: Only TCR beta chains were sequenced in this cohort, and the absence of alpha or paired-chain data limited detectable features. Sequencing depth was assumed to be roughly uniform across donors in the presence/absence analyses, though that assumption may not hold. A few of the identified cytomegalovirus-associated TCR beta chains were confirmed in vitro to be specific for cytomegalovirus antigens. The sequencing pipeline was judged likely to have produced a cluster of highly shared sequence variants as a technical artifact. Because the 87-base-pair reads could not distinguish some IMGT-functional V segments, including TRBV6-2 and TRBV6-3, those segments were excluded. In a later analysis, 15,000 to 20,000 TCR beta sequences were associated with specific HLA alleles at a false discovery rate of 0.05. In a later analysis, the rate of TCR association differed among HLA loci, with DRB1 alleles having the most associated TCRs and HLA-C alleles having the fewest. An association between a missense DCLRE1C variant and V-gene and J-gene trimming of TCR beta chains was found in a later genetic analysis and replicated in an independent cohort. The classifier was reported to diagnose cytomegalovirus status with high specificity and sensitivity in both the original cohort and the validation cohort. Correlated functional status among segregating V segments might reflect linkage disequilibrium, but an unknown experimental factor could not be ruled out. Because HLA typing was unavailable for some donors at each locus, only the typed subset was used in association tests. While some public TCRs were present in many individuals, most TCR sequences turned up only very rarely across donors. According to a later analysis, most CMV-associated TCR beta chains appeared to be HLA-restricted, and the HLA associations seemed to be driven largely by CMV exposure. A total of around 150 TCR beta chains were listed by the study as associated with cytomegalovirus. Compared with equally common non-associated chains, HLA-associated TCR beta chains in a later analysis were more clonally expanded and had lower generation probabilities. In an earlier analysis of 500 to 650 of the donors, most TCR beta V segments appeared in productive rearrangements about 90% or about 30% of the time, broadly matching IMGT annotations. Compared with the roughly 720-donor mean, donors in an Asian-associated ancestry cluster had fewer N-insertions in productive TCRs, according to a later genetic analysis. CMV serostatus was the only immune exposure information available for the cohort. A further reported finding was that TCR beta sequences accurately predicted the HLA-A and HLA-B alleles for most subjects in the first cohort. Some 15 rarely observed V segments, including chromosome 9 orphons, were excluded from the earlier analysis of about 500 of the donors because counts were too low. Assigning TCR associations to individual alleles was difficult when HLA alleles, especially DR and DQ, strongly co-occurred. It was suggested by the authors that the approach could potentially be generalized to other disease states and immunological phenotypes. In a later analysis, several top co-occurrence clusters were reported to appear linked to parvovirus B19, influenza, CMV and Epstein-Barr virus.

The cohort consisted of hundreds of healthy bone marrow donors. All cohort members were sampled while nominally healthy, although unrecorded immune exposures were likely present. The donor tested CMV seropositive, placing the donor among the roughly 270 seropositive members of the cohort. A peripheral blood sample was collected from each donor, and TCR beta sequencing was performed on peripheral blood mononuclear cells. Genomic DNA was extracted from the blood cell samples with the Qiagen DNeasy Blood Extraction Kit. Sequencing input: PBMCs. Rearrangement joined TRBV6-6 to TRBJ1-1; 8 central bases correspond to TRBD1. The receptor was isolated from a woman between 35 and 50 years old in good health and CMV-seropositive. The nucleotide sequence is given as TGTGCCAGCAGTTACTCCCTGACAGGGGAAAACACTGAAGCTTTCTTT. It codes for CASSYSLTGENTEAFF.